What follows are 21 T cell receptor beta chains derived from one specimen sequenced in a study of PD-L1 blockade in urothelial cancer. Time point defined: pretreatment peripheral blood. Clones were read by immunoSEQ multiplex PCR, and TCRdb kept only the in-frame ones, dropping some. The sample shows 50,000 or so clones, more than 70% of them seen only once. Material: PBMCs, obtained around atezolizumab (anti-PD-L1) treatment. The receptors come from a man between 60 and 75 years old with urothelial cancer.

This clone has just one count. The CDR3 DNA reads TGCGCCAGCAGCTCCCCGGGGAGGGTGTACTTC. It encodes CASSSPGRVYF. The rearrangement links TRBV5-1 to TRBJ2-7, with 7 bases fitting TRBD2. Germline assignment: CDR1 SGHRS and CDR2 YFSETQ. The CDR3 covers 11 residues. The J segment lost 12 bases and the V segment lost 3 bases, leaving 6 bases of the junction unmatched.

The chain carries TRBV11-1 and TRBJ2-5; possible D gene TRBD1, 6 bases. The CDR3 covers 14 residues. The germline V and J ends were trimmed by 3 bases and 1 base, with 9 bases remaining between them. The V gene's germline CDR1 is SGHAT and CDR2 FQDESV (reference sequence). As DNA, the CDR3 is TGTGCCAGCAGCTTGAACAGGGCCCAAGAGACCCAGTACTTC. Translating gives CASSLNRAQETQYF.

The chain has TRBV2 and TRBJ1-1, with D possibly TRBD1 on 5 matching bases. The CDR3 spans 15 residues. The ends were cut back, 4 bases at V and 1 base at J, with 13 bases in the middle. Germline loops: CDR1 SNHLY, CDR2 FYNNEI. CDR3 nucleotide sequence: TGTGCCAGCAGTGGCCTGGACAAGTCGAACACTGAAGCTTTCTTT. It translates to CASSGLDKSNTEAFF.

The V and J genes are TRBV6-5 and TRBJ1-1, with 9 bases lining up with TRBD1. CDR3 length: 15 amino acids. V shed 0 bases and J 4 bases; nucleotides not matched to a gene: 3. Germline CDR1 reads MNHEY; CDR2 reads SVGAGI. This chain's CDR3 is CASSYSGQGPTEAFF. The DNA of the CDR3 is TGTGCCAGCAGTTACTCTGGACAGGGGCCCACTGAAGCTTTCTTT.

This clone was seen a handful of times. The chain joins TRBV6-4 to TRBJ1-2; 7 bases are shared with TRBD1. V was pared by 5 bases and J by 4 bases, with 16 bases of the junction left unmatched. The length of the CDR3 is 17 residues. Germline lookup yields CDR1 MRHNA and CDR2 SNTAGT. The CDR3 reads CASSPGGITSLLYGYTF. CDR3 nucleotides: TGTGCCAGCAGTCCAGGGGGGATCACCTCCCTACTCTATGGCTACACCTTC.

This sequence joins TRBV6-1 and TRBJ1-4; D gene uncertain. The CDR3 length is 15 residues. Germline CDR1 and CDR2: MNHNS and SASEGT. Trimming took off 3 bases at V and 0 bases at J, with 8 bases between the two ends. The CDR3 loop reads CASSELQTTNEKLFF. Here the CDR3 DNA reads TGTGCCAGCAGTGAGTTACAGACAACTAATGAAAAACTGTTTTTT.

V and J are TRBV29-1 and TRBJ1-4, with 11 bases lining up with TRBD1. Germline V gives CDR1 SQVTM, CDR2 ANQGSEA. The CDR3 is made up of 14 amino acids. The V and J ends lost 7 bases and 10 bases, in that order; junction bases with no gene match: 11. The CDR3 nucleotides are TGCAGCGCCGCGGACAGGGGGCGCTCGGGAAAACTGTTTTTT. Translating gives CSAADRGRSGKLFF.

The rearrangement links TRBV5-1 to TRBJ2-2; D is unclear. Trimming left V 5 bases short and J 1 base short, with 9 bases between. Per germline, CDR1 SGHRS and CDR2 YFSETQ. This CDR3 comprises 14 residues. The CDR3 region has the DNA TGCGCCAGCAGAACAACAAAGAACACCGGGGAGCTGTTTTTT. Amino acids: CASRTTKNTGELFF.

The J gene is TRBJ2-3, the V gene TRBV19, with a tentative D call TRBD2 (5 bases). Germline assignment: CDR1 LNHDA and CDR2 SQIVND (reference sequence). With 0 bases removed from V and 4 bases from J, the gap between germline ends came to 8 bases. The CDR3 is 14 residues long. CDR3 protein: CASSIDPGADTQYF. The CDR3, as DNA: TGTGCCAGTAGTATAGATCCCGGGGCAGATACGCAGTATTTT.

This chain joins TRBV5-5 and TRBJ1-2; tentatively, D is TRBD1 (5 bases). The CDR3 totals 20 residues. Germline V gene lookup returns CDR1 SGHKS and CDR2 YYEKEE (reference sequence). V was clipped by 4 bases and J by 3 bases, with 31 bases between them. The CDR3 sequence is CASSDLEQGGYKISDYGYTF. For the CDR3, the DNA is TGTGCCAGCAGCGACTTGGAGCAGGGCGGTTATAAAATATCGGACTATGGCTACACCTTC.

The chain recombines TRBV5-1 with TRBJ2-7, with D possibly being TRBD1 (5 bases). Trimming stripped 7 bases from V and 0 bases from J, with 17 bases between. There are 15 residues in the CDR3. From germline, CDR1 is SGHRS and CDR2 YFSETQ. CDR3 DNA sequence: TGCGCCAGCCTAAGACCGAGACAGATCTCCTACGAGCAGTACTTC. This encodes CASLRPRQISYEQYF.

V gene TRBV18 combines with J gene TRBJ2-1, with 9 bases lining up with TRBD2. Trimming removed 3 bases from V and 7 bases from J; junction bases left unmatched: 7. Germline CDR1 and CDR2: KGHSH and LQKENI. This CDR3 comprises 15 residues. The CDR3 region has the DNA TGTGCCAGCTCACCGGCCCCTAGCGGGATAAATGAGCAGTTCTTC. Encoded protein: CASSPAPSGINEQFF.

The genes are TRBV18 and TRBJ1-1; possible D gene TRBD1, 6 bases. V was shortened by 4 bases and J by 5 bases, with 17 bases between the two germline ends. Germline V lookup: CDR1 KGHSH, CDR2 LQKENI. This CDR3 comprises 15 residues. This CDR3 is CASSLRQVVETEAFF. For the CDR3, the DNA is TGTGCCAGCTCACTACGACAGGTTGTTGAAACTGAAGCTTTCTTT.

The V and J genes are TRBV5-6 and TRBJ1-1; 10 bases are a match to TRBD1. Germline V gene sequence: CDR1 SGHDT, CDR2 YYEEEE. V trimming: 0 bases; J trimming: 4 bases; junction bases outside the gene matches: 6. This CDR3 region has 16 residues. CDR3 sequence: CASSLGVGTGVTEAFF. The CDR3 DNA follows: TGTGCCAGCAGCTTGGGAGTAGGGACAGGGGTCACTGAAGCTTTCTTT.

The CDR3 protein is CASSFDRGDTGELFF. In DNA form, the CDR3 reads TGTGCCAGCAGCTTTGACAGGGGGGACACCGGGGAGCTGTTTTTT. The chain links TRBV11-1 to TRBJ2-2; TRBD1 aligns across 9 bases. V lost 3 bases and J lost 3; bases outside the gene matches: 2. CDR1 and CDR2 (germline): SGHAT, FQDESV (reference sequence). The CDR3 is 15 residues long.

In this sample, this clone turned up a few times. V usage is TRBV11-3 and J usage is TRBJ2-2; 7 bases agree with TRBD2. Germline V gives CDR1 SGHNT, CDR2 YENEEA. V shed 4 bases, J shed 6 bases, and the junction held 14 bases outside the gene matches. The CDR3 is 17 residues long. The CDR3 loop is CASSSYSQGAGAGELFF. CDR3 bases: TGTGCCAGCAGCTCCTACTCCCAGGGCGCGGGAGCCGGGGAGCTGTTTTTT.

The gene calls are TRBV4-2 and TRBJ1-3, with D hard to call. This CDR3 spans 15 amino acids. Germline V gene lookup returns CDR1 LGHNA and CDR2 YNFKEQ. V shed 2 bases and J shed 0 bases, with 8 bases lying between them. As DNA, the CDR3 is TGTGCCAGCAGCCAAACTACAAGCTCTGGAAACACCATATATTTT. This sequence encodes CASSQTTSSGNTIYF.

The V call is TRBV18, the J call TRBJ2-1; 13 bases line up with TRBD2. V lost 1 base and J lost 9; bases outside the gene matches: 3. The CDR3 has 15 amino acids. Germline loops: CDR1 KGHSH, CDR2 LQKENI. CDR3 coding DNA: TGTGCCAGCTCACCACGGACTAGCGGGAGAATTGAGCAGTTCTTC. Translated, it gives CASSPRTSGRIEQFF.

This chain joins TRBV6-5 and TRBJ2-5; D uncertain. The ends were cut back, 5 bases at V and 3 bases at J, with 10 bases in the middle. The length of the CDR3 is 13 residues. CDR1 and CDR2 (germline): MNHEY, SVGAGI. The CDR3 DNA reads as TGTGCCAGCAGTCAAAACAGAAAAGAGACCCAGTACTTC. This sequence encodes CASSQNRKETQYF.

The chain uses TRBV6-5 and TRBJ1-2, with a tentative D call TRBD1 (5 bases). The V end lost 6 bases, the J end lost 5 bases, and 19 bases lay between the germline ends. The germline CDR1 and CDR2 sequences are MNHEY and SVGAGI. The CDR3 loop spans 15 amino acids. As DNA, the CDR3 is TGTGCCAGCAGACCCGACAGCTCCCTTCTATATGGCTACACCTTC. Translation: CASRPDSSLLYGYTF.

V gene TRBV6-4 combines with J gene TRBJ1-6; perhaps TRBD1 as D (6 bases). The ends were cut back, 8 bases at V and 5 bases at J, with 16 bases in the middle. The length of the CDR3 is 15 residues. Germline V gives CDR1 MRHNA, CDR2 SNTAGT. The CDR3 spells CASALGGTDNSPLHF. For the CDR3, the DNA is TGTGCCAGCGCCCTAGGGGGAACCGATAATTCACCCCTCCACTTT.